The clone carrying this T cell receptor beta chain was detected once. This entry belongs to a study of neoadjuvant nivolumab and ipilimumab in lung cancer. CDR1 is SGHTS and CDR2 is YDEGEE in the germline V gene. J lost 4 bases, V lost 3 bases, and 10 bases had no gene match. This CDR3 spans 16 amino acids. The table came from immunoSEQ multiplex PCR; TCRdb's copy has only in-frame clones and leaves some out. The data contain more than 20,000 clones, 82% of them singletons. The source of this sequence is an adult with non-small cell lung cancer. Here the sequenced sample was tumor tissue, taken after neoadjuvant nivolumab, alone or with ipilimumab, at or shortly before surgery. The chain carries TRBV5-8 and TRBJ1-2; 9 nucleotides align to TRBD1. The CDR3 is CASSSSGTGIVYGYTF. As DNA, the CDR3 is TGTGCCAGCAGCTCATCCGGGACAGGGATCGTCTATGGCTACACCTTC.